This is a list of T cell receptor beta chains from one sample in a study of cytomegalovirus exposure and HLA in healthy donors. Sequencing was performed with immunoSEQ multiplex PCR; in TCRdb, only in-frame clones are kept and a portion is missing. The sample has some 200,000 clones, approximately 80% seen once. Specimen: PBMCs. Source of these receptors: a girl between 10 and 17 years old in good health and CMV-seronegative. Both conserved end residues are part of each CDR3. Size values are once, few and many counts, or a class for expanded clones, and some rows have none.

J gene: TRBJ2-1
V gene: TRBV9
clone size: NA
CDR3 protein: CASGEASGGQYNEQFF

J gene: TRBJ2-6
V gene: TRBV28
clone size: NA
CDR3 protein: CASIQRAGAISGANVLTF

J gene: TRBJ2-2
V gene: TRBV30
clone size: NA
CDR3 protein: CAWSAGFGGTGELFF

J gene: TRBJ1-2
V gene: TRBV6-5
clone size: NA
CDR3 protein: CASSYSRGIVGYTF

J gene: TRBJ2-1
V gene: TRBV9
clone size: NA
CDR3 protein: CASSDSGGAISTEQFF

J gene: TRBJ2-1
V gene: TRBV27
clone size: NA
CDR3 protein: CASSLPGRERPNEQFF

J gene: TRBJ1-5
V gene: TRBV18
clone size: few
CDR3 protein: CASSRGGSQPQHF

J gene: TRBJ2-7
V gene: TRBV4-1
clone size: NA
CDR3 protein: CASSQTSDSAGYEQYF

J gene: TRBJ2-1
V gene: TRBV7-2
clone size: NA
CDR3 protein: CASSLSASPYNEQFF

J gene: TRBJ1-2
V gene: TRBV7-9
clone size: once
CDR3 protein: CASSRGTGGPYGYTF

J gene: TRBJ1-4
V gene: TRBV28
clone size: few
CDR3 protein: CASSSTGRGNEKLFF

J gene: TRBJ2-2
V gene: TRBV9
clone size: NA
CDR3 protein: CASSVIAGNTGELFF

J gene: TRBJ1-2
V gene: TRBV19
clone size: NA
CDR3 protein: CASNTVNYYGYTF

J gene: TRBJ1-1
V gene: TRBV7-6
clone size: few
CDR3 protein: CASSSQATNTEAFF

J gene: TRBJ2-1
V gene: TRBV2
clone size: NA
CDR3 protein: CASSDPILAGGPNEQFF

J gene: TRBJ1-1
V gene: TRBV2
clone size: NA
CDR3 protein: CASSGSGIGVEAFF

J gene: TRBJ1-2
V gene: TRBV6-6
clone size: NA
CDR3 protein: CSTGTYGYTF

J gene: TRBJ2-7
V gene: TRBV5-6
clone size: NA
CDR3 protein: CASSLPGQEYEQYF

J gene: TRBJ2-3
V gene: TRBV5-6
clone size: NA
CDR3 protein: CASSFQASGDTDTQYF

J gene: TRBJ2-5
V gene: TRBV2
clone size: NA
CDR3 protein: CASKLQIGETQYF

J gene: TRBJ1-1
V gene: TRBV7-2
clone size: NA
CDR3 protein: CASRLGVNMNTEAFF

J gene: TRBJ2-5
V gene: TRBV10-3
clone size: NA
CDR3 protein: CAISEIGGTARGETQYF

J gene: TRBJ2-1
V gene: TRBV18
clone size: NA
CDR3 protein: CASSPGLAGENEQFF

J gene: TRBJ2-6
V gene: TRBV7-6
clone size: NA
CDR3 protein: CASSFGGQALISSGANVLTF

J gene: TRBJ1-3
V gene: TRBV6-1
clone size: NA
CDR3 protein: CASKRQALSGNTIYF

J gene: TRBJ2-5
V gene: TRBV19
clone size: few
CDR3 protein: CASSPQGRQETQYF

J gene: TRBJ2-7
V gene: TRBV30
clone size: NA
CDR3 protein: CAWRGVAGRGRSEQYF

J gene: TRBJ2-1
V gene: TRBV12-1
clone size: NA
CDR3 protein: CASRAPIAGEYGSNEQFF

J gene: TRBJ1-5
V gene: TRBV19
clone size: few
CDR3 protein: CASRWGDRDQPQHF

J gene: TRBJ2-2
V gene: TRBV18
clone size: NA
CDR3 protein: CASSPLSSGVTGELFF

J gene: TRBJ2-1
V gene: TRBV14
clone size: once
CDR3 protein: CASSQDRVLREQFF

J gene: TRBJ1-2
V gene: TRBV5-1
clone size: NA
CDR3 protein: CASSKQANYGYTF

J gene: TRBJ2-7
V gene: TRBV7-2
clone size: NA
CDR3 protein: CASTLTSGSTGEQYF

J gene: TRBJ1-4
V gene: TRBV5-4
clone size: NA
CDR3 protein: CASSLQSNEKLFF

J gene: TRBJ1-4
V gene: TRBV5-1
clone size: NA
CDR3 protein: CASTAGGGNEKLFF

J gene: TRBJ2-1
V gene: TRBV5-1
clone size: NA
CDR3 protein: CASSLGGIYNEQFF

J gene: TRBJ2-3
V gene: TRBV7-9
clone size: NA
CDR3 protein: CASSLTGIDTDTQYF